These 25 T cell receptor beta chains share one sample of origin, sequenced in a study of blood T cells in healthy people across ages. Combining a sample-barcoded 5' primer with a J-beta primer mix, a second PCR ran for roughly 6 to 12 cycles. TCRdb reprocessed the 5' RACE reads via MiXCR and lists one record per CDR3 protein. The sample has around 820,000 distinct CDR3 sequences; roughly 25% are singletons. The sample was also reused in another study, on T cells of mothers and their children.

Material: blood. The receptors stem from a boy aged 5-17 years in good health.

As for this clonotype: The junction and the germline gene differ at one end; a read error may be behind it. V usage is TRBV6-6 and J usage is TRBJ2-7; D is possibly TRBD1 (6 bases). This CDR3 has 16 amino acids. Germline values: CDR1 MNHNY, CDR2 SVGAGI (reference sequence). The CDR3 spells CARSYSIAGAAYEQYF. CDR3 nucleotides: TGTGCCAGAAGTTACTCGATTGCAGGGGCGGCCTACGAGCAGTACTTC.

The V call is TRBV29-1, the J call TRBJ2-2; D assignment may be TRBD1 or TRBD2 (5 bases each). Trimming removed 5 bases at V and 1 base at J, with 14 bases between. This CDR3 is 15 amino acids long. Germline loops: CDR1 SQVTM, CDR2 ANQGSEA. The CDR3 DNA reads as TGCAGCGTTCAACCGGAGGACAAGAACACCGGGGAGCTGTTTTTT. It encodes CSVQPEDKNTGELFF.

V gene TRBV12-3 or TRBV12-4 combines with J gene TRBJ1-1; D remains unclear. The CDR3 sequence is 15 residues long. Trimming cost V 5 bases and J 1 base, with 14 bases left between them. CDR3 DNA sequence: TGTGCCAGCAGTCCCCCGGACGGCCAGAACACTGAAGCTTTCTTT. Protein sequence: CASSPPDGQNTEAFF.

The rearrangement links TRBV6-2 or TRBV6-3 to TRBJ2-1, with 8 bases matching TRBD1. Trimming cost V 6 bases and J 1 base; bases outside gene matches: 5. Germline assignment: CDR1 MNHEY and CDR2 SVGEGT. This CDR3 has 15 amino acids. The CDR3 region has the DNA TGTGCCAGCAGAATCCGGGACAGGTCCTACAATGAGCAGTTCTTC. Its translation is CASRIRDRSYNEQFF.

This clonotype was found once. The CDR3 DNA reads as TGTGCCAGCAGTGAATATAACAGCCCCACAGATACGCAGTATTTT. Translated: CASSEYNSPTDTQYF. V usage is TRBV25-1 and J usage is TRBJ2-3; D not resolved. The CDR3 runs to 15 residues. Germline values: CDR1 MGHDK, CDR2 SYGVNS. The V end was cut by 0 bases, the J end by 2 bases, with 9 bases between.

This clonotype was recorded a few times. One end of the junction fails to match germline, which may point to a read error. The chain uses TRBV7-7 and TRBJ2-7; D uncertain. This CDR3 has 13 residues. Germline-derived CDR1 and CDR2 are SSHAT and FNYEAQ (reference sequence). CDR3 in DNA: TGTGCTAGCAGCTTAGAGGCAACGGGCGAGCAGTACTTC. It translates to CASSLEATGEQYF.

This clonotype was seen a few times. The chain has TRBV7-8 and TRBJ1-2, with 10 bases fitting TRBD1. Trimming took 4 bases from V and 4 from J; bases not matched to a gene: 6. The V gene's germline CDR1 is SGHVS and CDR2 FQNEAQ. This CDR3 spans 15 amino acids. The CDR3 region has the DNA TGTGCCAGCAGCTGGCTGACAGGGGGCGTCTATGGCTACACCTTC. This translates into CASSWLTGGVYGYTF. Looking up the rest from reference TRBV7-8 and TRBJ1-2 gives the full variable domain: GAGVSQSPRYKVAKRGQDVALRCDPISGHVSLFWYQQALGQGPEFLTYFQNEAQLDKSGLPSDRFFAERPEGSVSTLKIQRTQQEDSAVYLCASSWLTGGVYGYTFGSGTRLTVV.

V is TRBV2 and J is TRBJ1-2; D is possibly TRBD1 (5 bases). Trimming stripped 7 bases from V and 3 bases from J, with 12 bases between. Germline CDR1 SNHLY, CDR2 FYNNEI. This CDR3 region has 13 residues. The CDR3 DNA reads TGTGCCAGCAAGGGGAGGATGGACTATGGCTACACCTTC. As protein: CASKGRMDYGYTF.

V and J are TRBV29-1 and TRBJ2-3; either TRBD1 or TRBD2 may supply D (5 bases each). The CDR3 has 12 amino acids. V was cut by 6 bases and J by 5 bases, with 12 bases left in between. Germline V lookup: CDR1 SQVTM, CDR2 ANQGSEA. The chain's CDR3 is CSVGSRGDTQYF. For the CDR3, the DNA is TGCAGCGTGGGCTCGAGGGGAGATACGCAGTATTTT.

The chain recombines TRBV25-1 with TRBJ2-3; 8 bases are a match to TRBD1. J gave up 6 bases and V 1 base, and 9 bases lay outside the gene matches. Germline loops: CDR1 MGHDK, CDR2 SYGVNS. The CDR3 length is 16 residues. CDR3 sequence reads: CASSELIQGGRDTQYF. In nucleotides, the CDR3 is TGTGCCAGCAGTGAATTAATACAGGGGGGCAGGGATACGCAGTATTTT. Filled out from reference TRBV25-1 and TRBJ2-3, the complete variable domain reads EADIYQTPRYLVIGTGKKITLECSQTMGHDKMYWYQQDPGMELHLIHYSYGVNSTEKGDLSSESTVSRIRTEHFPLTLESARPSHTSQYLCASSELIQGGRDTQYFGPGTRLTVL.

For this clonotype: At one of its ends the junction is not consistent with the germline gene, which may arise from a read error. The genes are TRBV4-3 and TRBJ1-1; TRBD1 is a possible D gene (5 bases). Germline CDR1 reads LGHNA; CDR2 reads YSLEER. The CDR3 is made up of 15 amino acids. The CDR3 loop reads CASSQEVREGTEAFF. The DNA for the CDR3 is TGCGCCAGCAGCCAAGAGGTCAGGGAGGGCACTGAAGCTTTTTTT.

This clonotype has only a few counts. The chain is built from TRBV29-1 and TRBJ2-7, with 9 bases matching TRBD1. The V gene end was trimmed by 3 bases and the J gene end by 1 base; junction bases not matched to a gene: 10. Looked up from germline, CDR1 is SQVTM and CDR2 is ANQGSEA. This CDR3 contains 16 residues. CDR3 sequence reads: CSVEGGTGTGSYEQYF. The CDR3 DNA follows: TGCAGCGTTGAGGGCGGGACCGGGACAGGGTCCTACGAGCAGTACTTC.

The chain carries TRBV5-6 and TRBJ1-1, with D perhaps TRBD1 (5 bases). Germline V gives CDR1 SGHDT, CDR2 YYEEEE. This CDR3 region has 16 residues. The V and J ends lost 4 bases and 4 bases respectively, with 20 bases between them. The CDR3 coding sequence is TGTGCCAGCAGCACCTCCCGCAGGGACGTGAGCACTGAAGCTTTCTTT. Amino acid sequence: CASSTSRRDVSTEAFF.

The J gene is TRBJ2-7, the V gene TRBV20-1; 12 nucleotides align to TRBD2. The CDR3 sequence is 17 residues long. Germline V gene sequence: CDR1 DFQATT, CDR2 SNEGSKA (reference sequence). Germline trimming cut 0 bases from V and 3 bases from J; bases unmatched to any gene: 9. CDR3 sequence: CSARDVFGLAGLYEQYF. The CDR3 nucleotides are TGCAGTGCTAGAGATGTGTTCGGACTAGCGGGACTCTACGAGCAGTACTTC.

Comment on this clonotype: The junction departs from germline at one end; a sequencing error may be responsible. The J gene is TRBJ2-1, the V gene TRBV12-5; TRBD2 might be the D (5 bases). The CDR3 runs 12 residues. Germline V lookup: CDR1 LGHNT, CDR2 FRNRAP. CDR3 region: CASGLERFPPLF. The CDR3 DNA reads as TGTGCTAGTGGTTTGGAGCGGTTTCCACCGCTCTTC.

This clonotype appeared a few times. This chain links TRBV7-9 with TRBJ1-3; no firm D call. Trimming removed 3 bases from V and 2 bases from J, with 8 bases in between. Germline values: CDR1 SEHNR, CDR2 FQNEAQ (reference sequence). The CDR3 covers 14 residues. CDR3 DNA sequence: TGTGCCAGCAGCTTTCGTGGGGCTGGAAACACCATATATTTT. Its protein is CASSFRGAGNTIYF.

The V and J genes are TRBV12-3 or TRBV12-4 and TRBJ2-5; D is unresolved. V was trimmed by 1 base and J by 5 bases, leaving 8 bases between them. The CDR3 contains 13 residues. As DNA, the CDR3 is TGTGCCAGCAGTTTAGTCGAAGGGGAGACCCAGTACTTC. Its translation is CASSLVEGETQYF.

The chain links TRBV4-1 to TRBJ2-4; 14 nucleotides line up with TRBD2. Unmatched junction bases numbered 2, after V lost 1 base and J lost 0 bases. The CDR3 contains 18 residues. Germline CDR1 reads MGHRA; CDR2 reads YSYEKL. The CDR3 spells CASSQGLAGGGAKNIQYF. The CDR3 bases are TGCGCCAGCAGCCAAGGACTAGCGGGAGGGGGAGCCAAAAACATTCAGTACTTC.

This clonotype was counted only a few times. The chain has TRBV5-1 and TRBJ2-3; D possibly corresponds to TRBD2 (6 bases). The V gene's germline CDR1 is SGHRS and CDR2 YFSETQ. This CDR3 is 15 amino acids long. Trimming took off 0 bases at V and 2 bases at J, with 10 bases between the two ends. CDR3 DNA: TGCGCCAGCAGCTTGGAGTGGCGGGACACAGATACGCAGTATTTT. It is translated as CASSLEWRDTDTQYF.

A few counts support this clonotype. J is TRBJ2-6 and V is TRBV28; D gene unclear. CDR1 and CDR2 from the germline V gene are MDHEN and SYDVKM. Trimming took 5 bases from V and 2 from J, leaving 10 bases between them. The CDR3 is 15 amino acids. The CDR3 DNA sequence: TGTGCCAGCAGTCGCGTGAAACCTGGGGCCAACGTCCTGACTTTC. Translated: CASSRVKPGANVLTF.

This chain links TRBV10-3 with TRBJ2-5, with unresolved D. Trimming removed 0 bases from V and 4 bases from J, with 9 bases in between. The germline gives CDR1 ENHRY, CDR2 SYGVKD. The CDR3 is made up of 14 amino acids. CDR3: CAISESGPRETQYF. CDR3 bases: TGTGCCATCAGTGAGTCAGGCCCTCGAGAGACCCAGTACTTC.

The chain joins TRBV3-1 to TRBJ2-1; D gene ambiguous. Trimming shortened V by 0 bases and J by 11 bases, and 14 bases separated the two germline ends. This CDR3 has 14 amino acids. Germline V lookup: CDR1 LGHDT, CDR2 YNNKEL (reference sequence). DNA for the CDR3: TGTGCCAGCAGCCAAGATCCCTCAGGAAACAAGCAGTTCTTC. This gives the protein CASSQDPSGNKQFF.

The V call is TRBV10-3, the J call TRBJ2-1; D tentatively fits TRBD1 or TRBD2 (5 bases each). V lost 2 bases and J 8 bases, leaving 7 bases between the germline ends. Germline V CDR1 and CDR2: ENHRY, SYGVKD. The CDR3 runs to 12 residues. The CDR3 sequence is CAISETGHEQFF. The CDR3 DNA follows: TGTGCCATCAGTGAGACGGGGCATGAGCAGTTCTTC.

This clonotype appeared once. The V and J genes are TRBV7-3 and TRBJ2-5; D uncertain. With the DNA end fitting TRBJ2-7 better, the J assignment may be wrong. There are 13 residues in the CDR3. Germline V gene lookup returns CDR1 SGHTA and CDR2 FQGTGA. The CDR3 loop is CASSLMDGYEQYF. The CDR3 DNA is TGTGCCAGCAGCTTAATGGACGGCTACGAGCAGTACTTC.

This sequence joins TRBV6-5 and TRBJ2-5; D is unclear. V gave up 7 bases and J gave up 1 base, with 10 bases separating them. The CDR3 totals 13 residues. Looked up from germline, CDR1 is MNHEY and CDR2 is SVGAGI. DNA of the CDR3: TGTGCCAGCACCTCAGGTCCCCAAGAGACCCAGTACTTC. Translation gives CASTSGPQETQYF.